This T cell receptor (beta chain) was found in a study of T cells of healthy individuals (dated by TCRdb to the late 2010s). The library was produced with 5' RACE. Sequencing relied on an Illumina MiSeq. The raw public reads went through TCRdb reprocessing: fastp at Q25, MiXCR clone calling, in-frame beta chains kept. Identical CDR3 protein sequences are pooled into one entry, listed with their most common genes and DNA. The sample table shows about 57,000 distinct CDR3 sequences, and 15% to 20% are seen once. Less than 6% of the sample is taken by the ten largest. Worth noting for this clonotype: Its antigen remains undetermined. The input lacks base qualities; no much larger clone sits a single base away.

Trimming at the junction amounts to 8 bases on V and 5 bases on J, and the germline ends lie 12 bases apart. CDR1 and CDR2 are drawn from the germline V gene (reference sequence): PRHDT, FYEKMQ. The CDR3 holds 13 amino acids from the cysteine to the phenylalanine. The entry retains the CDR3 DNA only, 39 bases that are in frame from base 1. The receptor was isolated from a human donor in good health. The chain joins TRBV13 to TRBJ1-4; TRBD1 might be the D gene, on 5 matching bases. DNA sequence: TGTGCCAGCGGGACGGCAAGAAATGAAAAACTGTTTTTT. Translated, this gives CASGTARNEKLFF.